This TCR beta chain was profiled in a study of OX40 agonist ivuxolimab in advanced cancers. Regarding the research as a whole: Ivuxolimab was an agonistic, fully human IgG2 monoclonal antibody directed against OX40 (CD134), a costimulatory receptor. The point of sequencing TCRbeta in the periphery was to test whether ivuxolimab changed TCR sequence diversity and drove clonal T-cell expansion. Partial responses occurred in three dose-escalation patients: two with cutaneous melanoma and one with hepatocellular carcinoma. Of the approximately 50 dose-escalation patients, hepatocellular carcinoma was present in roughly 19, melanoma in roughly 15, renal cell carcinoma in 9 and head and neck cancer in 9. A male proportion of around 81% and a mean age of approximately 58 years, ranging from 23 to 79, were recorded for the dose-escalation cohort. Patients were allowed to have had prior anti-PD-1, anti-PD-L1 or anti-CTLA-4 therapy, and around 40% of the dose-escalation patients had previously received checkpoint inhibitors. The monotherapy dose-escalation portion (N of about 49 patients) of the phase I ivuxolimab trial is reported in the paper. Intravenous ivuxolimab was administered to patients every 2 weeks at six dose levels: 0.01, 0.1, 0.3, 1.5, 3 and 10 mg/kg. General findings and caveats noted by the study authors: In partial responders in the 0.1-3.0 mg/kg groups, normalized peripheral clonal expansion was found to be among the lowest, especially among CD8+ T cells. After ivuxolimab, expanded clones were on average more numerous among CD8+ T cells than among CD4+ T cells. Clonal expansion of both CD4+ and CD8+ blood T cells was observed from baseline to week 6 at doses 0.1 to 3.0 mg/kg. Which antigens the clonally expanded peripheral T cells were specific for was not determined. Low levels of normalized T-cell clonal expansion were also shown by some nonresponding patients.

Patients with autoimmune disease history or receiving systemic immunosuppression were excluded from the trial. Peripheral blood for TCR sequencing was collected from all dose cohorts at baseline, on cycle 4 day 1, and on cycle 7 day 1. The samples were drawn from a first-in-human, open-label, multicenter phase I dose-escalation trial of ivuxolimab. Adults with locally advanced or metastatic head and neck squamous cell, hepatocellular, melanoma or renal cell carcinoma were enrolled in the trial. Before TCR sequencing, CD4+ and CD8+ T cells were separately sorted from peripheral blood. Worth noting for this clone: Its antigen is unknown. Base quality data are lacking; no much larger clone is found one base away.

To sequence the TCRbeta CDR3 region, genomic DNA was isolated from the sorted cells. The immunoSEQ Assay was used for sequencing of TCRbeta CDR3 regions. The table comes from immuneACCESS by way of TCRdb, which keeps in-frame sequences with V and J called. Part of the clones is missing from these tables; in studies checked, under half for an unresolved V gene and the rest for unknown reasons. This sample gives about 79,000 clones in total; roughly 91% of them show up just once. The ten biggest clones cover around 0.35% of the sample. From its cysteine to its phenylalanine, the CDR3 spans 15 amino acids. Of all the DNA, just the CDR3 is kept, 45 bases in frame from base 1. From the germline V gene, CDR1 is SGHDT and CDR2 is YYEEEE. After removal of 2 bases from V and 4 bases from J, the junction retains 5 bases not matched to a gene.

The sequencing used CD4+ or CD8+ T cells sorted from blood, collected in a trial of the OX40 agonist ivuxolimab. The clonotype comes from an adult with an advanced solid tumor such as melanoma, head and neck, liver or kidney cancer. The chain couples TRBV5-6 to TRBJ2-1; TRBD1 aligns with 8 central bases. DNA sequence: TGTGCCAGCAGCTTAGAAGGGACAGGATACAATGAGCAGTTCTTC. Translated, it reads CASSLEGTGYNEQFF. Reference TRBV5-6 and TRBJ2-1 proteins supply the regions before and after the CDR3; the full variable domain is: DAGVTQSPTHLIKTRGQQVTLRCSPKSGHDTVSWYQQALGQGPQFIFQYYEEEERQRGNFPDRFSGHQFPNYSSELNVNALLLGDSALYLCASSLEGTGYNEQFFGPGTRLTVL.